The T cell receptor (beta chain) described here comes from a study of blood T cells in healthy people across ages. About the study: Template switching caught about one barcoded beta molecule for each two T cells.

Primers used in a second PCR of about 6 to 11 cycles were a sample-barcoded 5' primer and a J-beta primer mix. TCRdb reprocessed the 5' RACE reads via MiXCR and lists one record per CDR3 protein. The sample consists of more than 1,400,000 distinct CDR3 sequences, 35% to 45% of them appearing once. Sequencing was done on a sample of blood. The TCR originated in a woman under 30 in good health.

The CDR3 nucleotides are TGTGCCAGCAGTCCTTTTGACGGCATGAACACTGAAGCTTTCTTT. This sequence encodes CASSPFDGMNTEAFF. The genes are TRBV12-3 or TRBV12-4 and TRBJ1-1; D unresolved. The CDR3 is 15 amino acids. V was shortened by 5 bases and J by 0 bases, with 13 bases between the two germline ends.